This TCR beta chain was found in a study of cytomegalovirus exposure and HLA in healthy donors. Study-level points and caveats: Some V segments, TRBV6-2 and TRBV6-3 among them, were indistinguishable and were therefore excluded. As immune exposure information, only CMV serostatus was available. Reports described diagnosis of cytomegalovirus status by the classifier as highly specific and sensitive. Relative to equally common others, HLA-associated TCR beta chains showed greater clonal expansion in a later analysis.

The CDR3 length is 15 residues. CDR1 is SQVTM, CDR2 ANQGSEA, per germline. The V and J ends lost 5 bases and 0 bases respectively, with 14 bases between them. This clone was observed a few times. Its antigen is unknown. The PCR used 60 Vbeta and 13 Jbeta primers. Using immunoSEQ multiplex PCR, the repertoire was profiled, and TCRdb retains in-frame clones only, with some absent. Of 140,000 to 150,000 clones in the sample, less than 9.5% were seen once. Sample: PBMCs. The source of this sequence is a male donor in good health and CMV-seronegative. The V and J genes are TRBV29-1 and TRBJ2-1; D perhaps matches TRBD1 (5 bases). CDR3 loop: CSVFTGDISYNEQFF. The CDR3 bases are TGCAGCGTTTTTACAGGAGATATCTCCTACAATGAGCAGTTCTTC.